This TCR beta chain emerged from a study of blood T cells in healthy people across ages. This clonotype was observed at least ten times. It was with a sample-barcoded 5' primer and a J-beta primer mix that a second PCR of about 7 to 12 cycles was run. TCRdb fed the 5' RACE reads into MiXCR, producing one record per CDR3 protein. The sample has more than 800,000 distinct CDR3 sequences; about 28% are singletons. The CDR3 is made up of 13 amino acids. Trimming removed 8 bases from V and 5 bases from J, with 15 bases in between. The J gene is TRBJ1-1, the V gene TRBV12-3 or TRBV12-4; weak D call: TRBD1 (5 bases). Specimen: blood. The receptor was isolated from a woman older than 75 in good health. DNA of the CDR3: TGTGCCAGCCGTCCTCGGGGGGGAACTGAAGCTTTCTTT. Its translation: CASRPRGGTEAFF.